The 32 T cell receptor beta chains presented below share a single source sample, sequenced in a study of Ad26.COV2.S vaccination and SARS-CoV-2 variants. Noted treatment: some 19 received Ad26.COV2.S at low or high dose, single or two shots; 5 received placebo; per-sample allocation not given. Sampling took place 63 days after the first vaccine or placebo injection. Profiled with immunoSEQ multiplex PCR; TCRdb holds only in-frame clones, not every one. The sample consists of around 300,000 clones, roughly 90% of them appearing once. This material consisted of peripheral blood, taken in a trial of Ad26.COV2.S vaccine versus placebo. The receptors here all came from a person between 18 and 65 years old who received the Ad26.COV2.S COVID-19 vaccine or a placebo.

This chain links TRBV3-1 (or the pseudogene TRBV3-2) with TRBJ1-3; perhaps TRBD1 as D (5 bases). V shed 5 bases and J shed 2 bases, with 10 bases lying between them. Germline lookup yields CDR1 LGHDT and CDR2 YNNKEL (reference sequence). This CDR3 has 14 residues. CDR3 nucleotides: TGTGCCAGCAGCACAAGGGGAACTGGAAACACCATATATTTT. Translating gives CASSTRGTGNTIYF.

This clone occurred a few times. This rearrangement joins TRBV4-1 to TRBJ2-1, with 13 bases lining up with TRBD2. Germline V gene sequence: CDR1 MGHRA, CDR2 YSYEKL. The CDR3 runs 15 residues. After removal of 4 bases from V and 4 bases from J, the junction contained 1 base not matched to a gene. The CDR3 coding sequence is TGCGCCAGCAGCCCGGGACTAGCGGGGTACAATGAGCAGTTCTTC. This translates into CASSPGLAGYNEQFF.

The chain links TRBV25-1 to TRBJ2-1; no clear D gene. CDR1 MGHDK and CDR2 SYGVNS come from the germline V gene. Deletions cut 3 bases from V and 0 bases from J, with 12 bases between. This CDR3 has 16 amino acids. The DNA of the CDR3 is TGTGCCAGCAGTGAGAGGATATCTGGCTCCTACAATGAGCAGTTCTTC. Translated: CASSERISGSYNEQFF.

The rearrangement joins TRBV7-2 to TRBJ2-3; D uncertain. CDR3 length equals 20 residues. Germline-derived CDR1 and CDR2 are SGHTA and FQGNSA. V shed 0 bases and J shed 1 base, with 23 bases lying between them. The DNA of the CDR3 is TGTGCCAGCAGCTTAGCCGATATGTGGGGATATATCGTTGGCACAGATACGCAGTATTTT. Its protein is CASSLADMWGYIVGTDTQYF.

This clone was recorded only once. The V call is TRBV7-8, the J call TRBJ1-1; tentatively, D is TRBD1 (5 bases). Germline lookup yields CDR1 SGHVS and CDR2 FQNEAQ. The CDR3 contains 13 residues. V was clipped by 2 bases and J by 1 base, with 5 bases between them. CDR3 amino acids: CASSLTGNTEAFF. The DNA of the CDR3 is TGTGCCAGCAGCTTAACAGGGAACACTGAAGCTTTCTTT.

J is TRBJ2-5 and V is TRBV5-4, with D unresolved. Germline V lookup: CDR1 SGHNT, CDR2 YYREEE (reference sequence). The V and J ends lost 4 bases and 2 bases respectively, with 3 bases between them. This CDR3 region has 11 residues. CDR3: CASSNQETQYF. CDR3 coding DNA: TGTGCCAGCAGCAATCAAGAGACCCAGTACTTC.

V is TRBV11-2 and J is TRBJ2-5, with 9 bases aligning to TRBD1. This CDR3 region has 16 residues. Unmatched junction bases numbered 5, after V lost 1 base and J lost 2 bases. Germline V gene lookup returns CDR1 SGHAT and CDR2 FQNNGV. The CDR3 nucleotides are TGTGCCAGCAGCTTAGGGGGGGACAGGGCGCAAGAGACCCAGTACTTC. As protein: CASSLGGDRAQETQYF.

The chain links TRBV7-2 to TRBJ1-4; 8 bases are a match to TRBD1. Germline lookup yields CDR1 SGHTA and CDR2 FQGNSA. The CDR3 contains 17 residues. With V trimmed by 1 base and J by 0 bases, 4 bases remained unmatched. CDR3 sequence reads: CASSLGTGYATNEKLFF. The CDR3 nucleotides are TGTGCCAGCAGCTTAGGGACAGGGTATGCAACTAATGAAAAACTGTTTTTT.

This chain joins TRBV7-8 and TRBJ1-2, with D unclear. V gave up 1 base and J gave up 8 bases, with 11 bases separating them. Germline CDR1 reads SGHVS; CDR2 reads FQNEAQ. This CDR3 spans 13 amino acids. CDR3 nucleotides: TGTGCCAGCAGCTTAGATCGTACAGACGGCTACACCTTC. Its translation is CASSLDRTDGYTF.

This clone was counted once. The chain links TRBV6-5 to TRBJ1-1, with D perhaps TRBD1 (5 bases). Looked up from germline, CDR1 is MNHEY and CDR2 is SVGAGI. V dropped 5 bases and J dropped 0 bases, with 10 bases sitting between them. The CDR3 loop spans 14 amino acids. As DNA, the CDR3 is TGTGCCAGCAGTCTAATGACAGTGAACACTGAAGCTTTCTTT. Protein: CASSLMTVNTEAFF.

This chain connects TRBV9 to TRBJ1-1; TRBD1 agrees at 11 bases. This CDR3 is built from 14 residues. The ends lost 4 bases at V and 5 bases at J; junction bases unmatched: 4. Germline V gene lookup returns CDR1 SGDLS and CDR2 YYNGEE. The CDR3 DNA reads TGTGCCAGCAGCCCAGGGACAGGGGGAACTGAAGCTTTCTTT. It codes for CASSPGTGGTEAFF.

As DNA, the CDR3 is TGTGCCAGTAGTATGCAAGCGGGAGTTCTAGTGCTTGAGCAGTTCTTC. It translates to CASSMQAGVLVLEQFF. The rearrangement joins TRBV19 to TRBJ2-1; 8 positions match TRBD2. The trim removed 3 bases at V and 9 bases at J, leaving 13 bases unmatched. The CDR3 runs to 16 residues. CDR1 is LNHDA and CDR2 is SQIVND in the germline V gene (reference sequence).

The DNA for the CDR3 is TGCGCCAGCAGCTGGACAGGGGGCTCTACTAATGAAAAACTGTTTTTT. Translated, it gives CASSWTGGSTNEKLFF. V gene TRBV5-1 combines with J gene TRBJ1-4, with 11 bases identical to TRBD1. CDR3 length equals 16 residues. The junction had 3 bases not matched to a gene; V was cut back by 3 bases and J by 2 bases. CDR1 is SGHRS, CDR2 YFSETQ, per germline.

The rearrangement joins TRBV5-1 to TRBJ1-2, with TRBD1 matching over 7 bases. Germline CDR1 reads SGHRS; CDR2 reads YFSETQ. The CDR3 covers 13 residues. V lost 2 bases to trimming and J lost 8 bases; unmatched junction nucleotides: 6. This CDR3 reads CASSFGLQGGYTF. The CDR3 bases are TGCGCCAGCAGCTTTGGACTACAGGGGGGCTACACCTTC.

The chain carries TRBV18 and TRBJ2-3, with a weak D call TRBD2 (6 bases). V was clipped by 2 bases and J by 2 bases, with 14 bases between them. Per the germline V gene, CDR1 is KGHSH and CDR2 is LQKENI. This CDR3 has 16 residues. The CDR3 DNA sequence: TGTGCCAGCTCACCATCTACTAGCCTCGCCACAGATACGCAGTATTTT. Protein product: CASSPSTSLATDTQYF. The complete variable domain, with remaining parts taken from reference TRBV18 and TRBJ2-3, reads NAGVMQNPRHLVRRRGQEARLRCSPMKGHSHVYWYRQLPEEGLKFMVYLQKENIIDESGMPKERFSAEFPKEGPSILRIQQVVRGDSAAYFCASSPSTSLATDTQYFGPGTRLTVL.

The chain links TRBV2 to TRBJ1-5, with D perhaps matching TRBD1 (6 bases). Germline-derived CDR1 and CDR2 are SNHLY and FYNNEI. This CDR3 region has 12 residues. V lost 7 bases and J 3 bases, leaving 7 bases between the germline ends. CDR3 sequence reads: CASNRVNQPQHF. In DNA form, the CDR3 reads TGTGCCAGCAACAGGGTCAATCAGCCCCAGCATTTT. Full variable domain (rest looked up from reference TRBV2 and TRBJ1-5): EPEVTQTPSHQVTQMGQEVILRCVPISNHLYFYWYRQILGQKVEFLVSFYNNEISEKSEIFDDQFSVERPDGSNFTLKIRSTKLEDSAMYFCASNRVNQPQHFGDGTRLSIL.

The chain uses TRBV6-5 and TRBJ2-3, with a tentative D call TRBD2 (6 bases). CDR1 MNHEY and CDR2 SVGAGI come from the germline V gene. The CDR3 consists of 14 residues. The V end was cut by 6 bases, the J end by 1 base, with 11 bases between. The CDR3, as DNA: TGTGCCAGCAGCAATCCGGGAGGCACAGATACGCAGTATTTT. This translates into CASSNPGGTDTQYF.

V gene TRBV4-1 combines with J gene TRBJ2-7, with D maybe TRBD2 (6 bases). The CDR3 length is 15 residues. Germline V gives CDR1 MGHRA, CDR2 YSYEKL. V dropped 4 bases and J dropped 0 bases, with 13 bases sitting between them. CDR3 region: CASSPLTSLSYEQYF. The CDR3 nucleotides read TGCGCCAGCAGCCCCCTGACTAGTCTCTCCTACGAGCAGTACTTC.

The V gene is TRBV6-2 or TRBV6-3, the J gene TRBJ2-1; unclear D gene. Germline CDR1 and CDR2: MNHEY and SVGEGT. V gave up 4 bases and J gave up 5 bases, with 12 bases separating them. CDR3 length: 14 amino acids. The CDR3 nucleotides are TGTGCCAGCAGTTGGCCCTCGCAGGACAATGAGCAGTTCTTC. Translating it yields CASSWPSQDNEQFF.

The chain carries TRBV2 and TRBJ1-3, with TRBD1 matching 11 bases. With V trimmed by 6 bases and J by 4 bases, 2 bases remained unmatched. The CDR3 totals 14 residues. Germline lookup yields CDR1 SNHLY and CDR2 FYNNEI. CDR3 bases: TGTGCCAGCAGGGACAGGGGGCTCGGAAACACCATATATTTT. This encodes CASRDRGLGNTIYF.

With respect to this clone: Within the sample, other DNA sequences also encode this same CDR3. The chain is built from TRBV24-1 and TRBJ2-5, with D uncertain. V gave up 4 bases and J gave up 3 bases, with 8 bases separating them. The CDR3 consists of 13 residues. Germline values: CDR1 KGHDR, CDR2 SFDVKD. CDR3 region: CATSDLDEETQYF. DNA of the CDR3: TGTGCCACCAGTGACCTTGACGAAGAGACCCAGTACTTC.

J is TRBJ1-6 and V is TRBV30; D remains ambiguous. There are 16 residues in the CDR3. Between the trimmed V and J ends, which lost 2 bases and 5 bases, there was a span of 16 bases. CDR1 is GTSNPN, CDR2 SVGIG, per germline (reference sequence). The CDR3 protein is CAWSRDTSVHNSPLHF. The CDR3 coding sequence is TGTGCCTGGAGTCGAGACACCTCCGTCCATAATTCACCCCTCCACTTT.

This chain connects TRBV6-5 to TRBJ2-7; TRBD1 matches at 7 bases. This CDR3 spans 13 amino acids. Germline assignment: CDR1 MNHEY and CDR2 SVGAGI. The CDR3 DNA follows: TGTGCGAGTGCCGATCCAGGGGGCTACGAGCAGTACTTC. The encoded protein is CASADPGGYEQYF.

The CDR3 protein is CASSLDPVTNYGYTF. The CDR3 nucleotides are TGTGCCAGCAGCTTAGACCCAGTTACTAACTATGGCTACACCTTC. The chain is built from TRBV7-9 and TRBJ1-2; no clear D gene. CDR1 SEHNR and CDR2 FQNEAQ come from the germline V gene (reference sequence). V was cut by 1 base and J by 0 bases, with 9 bases left in between. This CDR3 is 15 amino acids long.

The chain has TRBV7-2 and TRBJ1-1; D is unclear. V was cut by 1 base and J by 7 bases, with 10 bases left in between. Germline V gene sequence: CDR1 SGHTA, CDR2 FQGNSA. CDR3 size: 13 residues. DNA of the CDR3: TGTGCCAGCAGCTTAGTTGGGTTCGATGAAGCTTTCTTT. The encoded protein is CASSLVGFDEAFF.

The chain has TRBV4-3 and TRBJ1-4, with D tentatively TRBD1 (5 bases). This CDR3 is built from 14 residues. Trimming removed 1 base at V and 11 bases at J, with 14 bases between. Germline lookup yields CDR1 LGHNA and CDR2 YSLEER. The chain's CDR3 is CASSQGAGRAKLFF. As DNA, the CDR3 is TGCGCCAGCAGCCAAGGGGCTGGCAGGGCTAAACTGTTTTTT.

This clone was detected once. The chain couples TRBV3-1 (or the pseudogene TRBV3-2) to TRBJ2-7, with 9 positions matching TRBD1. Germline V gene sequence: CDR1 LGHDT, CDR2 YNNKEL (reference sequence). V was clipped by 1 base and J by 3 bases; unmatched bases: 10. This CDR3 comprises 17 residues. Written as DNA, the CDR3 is TGTGCCAGCAGCCAAGTCGGGATCTGGGGACAGGGCTACGAGCAGTACTTC. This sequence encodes CASSQVGIWGQGYEQYF.

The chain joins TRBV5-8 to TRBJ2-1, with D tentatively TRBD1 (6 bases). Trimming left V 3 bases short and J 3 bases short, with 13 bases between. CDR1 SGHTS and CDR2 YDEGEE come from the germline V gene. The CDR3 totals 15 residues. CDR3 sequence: CASSSFRGIYNEQFF. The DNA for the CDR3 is TGTGCCAGCAGCTCCTTCAGGGGTATCTACAATGAGCAGTTCTTC. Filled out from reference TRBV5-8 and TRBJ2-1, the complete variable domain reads EAGVTQSPTHLIKTRGQQATLRCSPISGHTSVYWYQQALGLGLQFLLWYDEGEERNRGNFPPRFSGRQFPNYSSELNVNALELEDSALYLCASSSFRGIYNEQFFGPGTRLTVL.

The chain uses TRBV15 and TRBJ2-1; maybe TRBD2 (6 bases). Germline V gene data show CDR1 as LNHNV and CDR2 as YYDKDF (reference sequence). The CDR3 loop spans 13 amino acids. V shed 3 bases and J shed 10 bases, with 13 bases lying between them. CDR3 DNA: TGTGCCACCAGCAGTAGGACTATGAACGAGCAGTTCTTC. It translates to CATSSRTMNEQFF. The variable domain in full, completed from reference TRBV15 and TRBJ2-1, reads DAMVIQNPRYQVTQFGKPVTLSCSQTLNHNVMYWYQQKSSQAPKLLFHYYDKDFNNEADTPDNFQSRRPNTSFCFLDIRSPGLGDTAMYLCATSSRTMNEQFFGPGTRLTVL.

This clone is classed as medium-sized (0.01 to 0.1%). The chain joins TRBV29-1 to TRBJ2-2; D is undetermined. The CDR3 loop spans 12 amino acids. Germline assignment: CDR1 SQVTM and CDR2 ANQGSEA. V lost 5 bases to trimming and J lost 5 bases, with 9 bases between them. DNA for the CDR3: TGCAGCGTTCTTTATCCAACCGGGGAGCTGTTTTTT. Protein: CSVLYPTGELFF.

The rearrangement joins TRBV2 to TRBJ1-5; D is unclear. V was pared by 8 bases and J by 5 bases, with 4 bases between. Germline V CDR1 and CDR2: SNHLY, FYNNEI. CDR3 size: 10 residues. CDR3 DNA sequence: TGTGCCAGCGGCCATCAGCCCCAGCATTTT. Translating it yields CASGHQPQHF.

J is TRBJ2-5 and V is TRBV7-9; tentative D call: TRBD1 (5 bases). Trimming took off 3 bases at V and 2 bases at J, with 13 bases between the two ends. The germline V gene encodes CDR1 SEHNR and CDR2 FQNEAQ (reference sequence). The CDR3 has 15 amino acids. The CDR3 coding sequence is TGTGCCAGCAGCTTCTACAGGAGATCTCAAGAGACCCAGTACTTC. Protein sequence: CASSFYRRSQETQYF.